These T cell receptor beta chains were read from a single sample in a study of cytomegalovirus exposure and HLA in healthy donors. The method was immunoSEQ multiplex PCR; TCRdb's version includes in-frame clones alone and lacks a portion of them. The sample lists about 120,000 clones, about 84% seen once, with 4.9% in the top ten. Sequenced material: PBMCs. All receptors come from a man aged 18 to 30 in good health and CMV-seronegative. Both conserved end residues are part of each CDR3. The D gene is left open where the match is weak. Only part of the rows carry a size: once, few, many, or a class if the clone is expanded.

TRBD2	TRBV5-1	NA	TRBJ2-7	CASSSLGLAGSSSYEQYF	TGCGCCAGCAGCTCCCTCGGACTAGCGGGGTCCAGCTCCTACGAGCAGTACTTC
TRBD1	TRBV14	NA	TRBJ2-7	CASSPRLVGQGSYEQYF	TGTGCCAGCAGCCCACGCCTGGTCGGACAGGGATCTTACGAGCAGTACTTC
TRBD2	TRBV5-1	once	TRBJ2-3	CASSPAISSGGSTDTQYF	TGCGCCAGCAGCCCGGCGATCTCTAGCGGGGGGTCCACAGATACGCAGTATTTT
NA	TRBV27	NA	TRBJ2-2	CASSLWQGGELFF	TGTGCCAGCAGTTTGTGGCAGGGCGGGGAGCTGTTTTTT
TRBD1	TRBV13	NA	TRBJ2-7	CASSPPGQGSYEQYF	TGTGCCAGCAGCCCTCCGGGACAGGGGTCCTACGAGCAGTACTTC
TRBD1	TRBV30	NA	TRBJ2-7	CAWSVGDRDYEQYF	TGTGCCTGGAGTGTAGGGGACAGGGATTACGAGCAGTACTTC
TRBD1	TRBV27	NA	TRBJ1-2	CASSLSTGSDGYTF	TGTGCCAGCAGTTTATCGACAGGGTCGGATGGCTACACCTTC
NA	TRBV7-8	NA	TRBJ2-7	CASSLAAIYEQYF	TGTGCCAGCAGCTTAGCGGCCATCTACGAGCAGTACTTC
NA	TRBV10-3	NA	TRBJ2-7	CAISAETGSYEQYF	TGTGCCATCAGTGCGGAAACAGGGTCCTACGAGCAGTACTTC
NA	TRBV30	NA	TRBJ1-2	CAWRVGEDYGYTF	TGTGCCTGGAGGGTGGGTGAGGACTATGGCTACACCTTC
TRBD2	TRBV19	NA	TRBJ2-7	CASSIRAGSYEQYF	TGTGCCAGTAGTATTCGAGCGGGGTCCTACGAGCAGTACTTC
NA	TRBV5-5	NA	TRBJ2-1	CASSPWIGGNEQFF	TGTGCCAGCAGCCCCTGGATAGGGGGCAATGAGCAGTTCTTC
TRBD1	TRBV7-9	NA	TRBJ1-5	CASSYDGTGMHF	TGTGCCAGCAGCTACGACGGGACAGGGATGCATTTT
NA	TRBV7-8	NA	TRBJ2-7	CASSPEGTPYEQYF	TGTGCCAGCAGCCCCGAGGGGACTCCCTACGAGCAGTACTTC
NA	TRBV6-4	NA	TRBJ1-2	CASSVGQGLNYGYTF	TGTGCCAGCAGTGTGGGGCAGGGGCTGAACTATGGCTACACCTTC
TRBD1	TRBV29-1	NA	TRBJ2-7	CSVGQGQAYEQYF	TGCAGCGTCGGACAGGGACAAGCCTACGAGCAGTACTTC
NA	TRBV30	NA	TRBJ1-2	CAWGKQGAAYGYTF	TGTGCCTGGGGCAAACAGGGCGCTGCCTATGGCTACACCTTC
NA	TRBV18	NA	TRBJ2-1	CASSSTGPPYNEQFF	TGTGCCAGCTCATCGACAGGCCCCCCCTACAATGAGCAGTTCTTC
NA	TRBV2	NA	TRBJ2-7	CASSDSRMDYEQYF	TGTGCCAGCAGTGATTCCAGGATGGACTACGAGCAGTACTTC
NA	TRBV6-5	NA	TRBJ1-4	CASRDVGGNEKLFF	TGTGCCAGCAGAGACGTTGGGGGCAATGAAAAACTGTTTTTT
NA	TRBV6-5	NA	TRBJ1-1	CASSQTGGLGAFF	TGTGCCAGCAGTCAGACAGGTGGCCTGGGAGCTTTCTTT
TRBD1	TRBV5-1	few	TRBJ1-6	CASMFGDRDTSPLHF	TGCGCCAGCATGTTTGGGGACAGGGACACTTCACCCCTCCACTTT
NA	TRBV7-9	NA	TRBJ2-7	CASSKSGEQYF	TGTGCCAGCAGCAAGTCGGGGGAGCAGTACTTC
TRBD2	TRBV30	NA	TRBJ2-1	CAWSAFGGGTSGTYEQFF	TGTGCCTGGAGTGCCTTTGGGGGCGGGACTAGCGGGACCTATGAGCAGTTCTTC
NA	TRBV5-6	NA	TRBJ1-4	CASSREGVAEKLFF	TGTGCCAGCAGCCGCGAGGGGGTGGCTGAAAAACTGTTTTTT
NA	TRBV29-1	NA	TRBJ2-1	CSVDSTSYNEQFF	TGCAGCGTTGACAGTACCTCCTACAATGAGCAGTTCTTC
NA	TRBV19	few	TRBJ1-5	CASSHRVSNQPQHF	TGTGCCAGTAGCCACAGGGTTAGCAATCAGCCCCAGCATTTT
NA	TRBV15	NA	TRBJ1-5	CATSSSTVNQPQHF	TGTGCCACCAGCAGCTCTACCGTGAATCAGCCCCAGCATTTT
TRBD1	TRBV19	NA	TRBJ1-6	CASSGPGQGSDSPLHF	TGTGCCAGTAGTGGACCGGGACAGGGTTCGGATTCACCCCTCCACTTT
TRBD2	TRBV11-2	NA	TRBJ2-2	CASRIKIAGFTPGLFF	TGTGCCAGCAGGATAAAAATAGCGGGGTTTACCCCCGGGCTGTTTTTT
NA	TRBV28	once	TRBJ1-5	CASSFPPGRGQPQHF	TGTGCCAGCAGTTTCCCCCCGGGTCGAGGCCAGCCCCAGCATTTT
NA	TRBV10-1	once	TRBJ2-3	CASGSSTDTQYF	TGCGCCAGCGGCTCTAGCACAGATACGCAGTATTTT
NA	TRBV5-1	NA	TRBJ2-7	CASSSSGLDSNEQYF	TGCGCCAGCAGCTCTTCGGGACTCGACTCCAACGAGCAGTACTTC
NA	TRBV13	NA	TRBJ2-5	CASSLGIIRSGQETQYF	TGTGCCAGCAGCTTAGGCATTATCAGGTCGGGGCAAGAGACCCAGTACTTC
NA	TRBV27	NA	TRBJ2-7	CASSFGGWNAYEQYF	TGTGCCAGCAGTTTCGGAGGCTGGAACGCCTACGAGCAGTACTTC
NA	TRBV6-1	NA	TRBJ1-1	CASERTRAEAFF	TGTGCCAGCGAGAGGACGAGGGCTGAAGCTTTCTTT
NA	TRBV27	NA	TRBJ1-1	CASSLSGLMNTEAFF	TGTGCCAGCAGTTTATCTGGGCTTATGAACACTGAAGCTTTCTTT
NA	TRBV6-4	few	TRBJ2-2	CASSRVPGSSTGELFF	TGTGCCAGCAGTCGGGTACCAGGGTCTAGTACCGGGGAGCTGTTTTTT
NA	TRBV9	NA	TRBJ2-1	CASSPQDSGEQFF	TGTGCCAGCAGCCCTCAGGACTCGGGCGAGCAGTTCTTC
TRBD2	TRBV30	NA	TRBJ2-6	CAWSVRRTSSGANVLTF	TGTGCCTGGAGTGTAAGGCGGACTAGCTCTGGGGCCAACGTCCTGACTTTC
NA	TRBV6-1	NA	TRBJ1-6	CASSDGVGYSPLHF	TGTGCCAGCAGTGACGGGGTGGGGTATTCACCCCTCCACTTT
TRBD2	TRBV2	NA	TRBJ2-2	CASSGGLAGGRAGELFF	TGTGCCAGCAGTGGCGGTTTAGCGGGGGGGCGCGCCGGGGAGCTGTTTTTT
TRBD1	TRBV6-5	once	TRBJ1-2	CASSSGQGAGYGYTF	TGTGCCAGCAGTTCCGGACAGGGGGCCGGCTATGGCTACACCTTC
NA	TRBV11-2	NA	TRBJ1-4	CASSLDLGAYEKLFF	TGTGCCAGCAGCTTAGATTTAGGGGCATACGAAAAACTGTTTTTT
NA	TRBV30	NA	TRBJ1-1	CAWTTGGSTEAFF	TGTGCCTGGACTACGGGGGGGAGCACTGAAGCTTTCTTT